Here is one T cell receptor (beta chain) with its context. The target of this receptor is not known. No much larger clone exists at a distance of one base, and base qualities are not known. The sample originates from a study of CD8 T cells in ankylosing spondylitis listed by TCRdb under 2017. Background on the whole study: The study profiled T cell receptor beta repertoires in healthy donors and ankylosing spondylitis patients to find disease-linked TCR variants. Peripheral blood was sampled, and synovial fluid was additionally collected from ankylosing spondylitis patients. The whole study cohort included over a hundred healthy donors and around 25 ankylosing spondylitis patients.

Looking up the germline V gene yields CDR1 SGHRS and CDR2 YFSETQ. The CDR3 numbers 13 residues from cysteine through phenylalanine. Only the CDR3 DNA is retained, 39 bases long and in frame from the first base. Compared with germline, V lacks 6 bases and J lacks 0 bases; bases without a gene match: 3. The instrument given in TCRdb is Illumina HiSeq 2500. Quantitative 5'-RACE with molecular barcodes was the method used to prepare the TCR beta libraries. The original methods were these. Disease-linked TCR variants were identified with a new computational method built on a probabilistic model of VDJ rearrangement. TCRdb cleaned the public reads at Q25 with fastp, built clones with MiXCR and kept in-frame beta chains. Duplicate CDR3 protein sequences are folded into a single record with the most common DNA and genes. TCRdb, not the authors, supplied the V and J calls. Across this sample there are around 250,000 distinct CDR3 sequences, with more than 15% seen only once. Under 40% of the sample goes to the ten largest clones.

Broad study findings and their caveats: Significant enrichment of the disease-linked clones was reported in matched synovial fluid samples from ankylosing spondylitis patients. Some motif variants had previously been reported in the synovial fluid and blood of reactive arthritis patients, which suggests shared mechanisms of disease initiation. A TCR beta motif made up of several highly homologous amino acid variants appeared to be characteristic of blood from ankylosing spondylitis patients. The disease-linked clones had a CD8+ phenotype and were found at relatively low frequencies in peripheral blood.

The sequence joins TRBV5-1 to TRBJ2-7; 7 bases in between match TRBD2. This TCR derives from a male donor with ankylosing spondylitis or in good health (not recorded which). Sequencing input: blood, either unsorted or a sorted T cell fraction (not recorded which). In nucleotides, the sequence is TGCGCCAGCAAACTAGCGAGCTCCTACGAGCAGTACTTC. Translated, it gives CASKLASSYEQYF.